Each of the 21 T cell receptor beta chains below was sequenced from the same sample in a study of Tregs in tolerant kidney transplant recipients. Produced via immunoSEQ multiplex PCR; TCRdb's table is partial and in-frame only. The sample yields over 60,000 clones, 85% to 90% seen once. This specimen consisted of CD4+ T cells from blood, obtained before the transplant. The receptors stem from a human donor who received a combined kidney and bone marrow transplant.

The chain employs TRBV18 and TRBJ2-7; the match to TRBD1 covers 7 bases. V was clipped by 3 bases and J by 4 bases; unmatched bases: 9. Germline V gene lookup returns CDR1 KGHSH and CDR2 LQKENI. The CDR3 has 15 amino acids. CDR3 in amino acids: CASSPFGTAEYEQYF. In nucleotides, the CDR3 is TGTGCCAGCTCACCCTTCGGGACAGCAGAATACGAGCAGTACTTC.

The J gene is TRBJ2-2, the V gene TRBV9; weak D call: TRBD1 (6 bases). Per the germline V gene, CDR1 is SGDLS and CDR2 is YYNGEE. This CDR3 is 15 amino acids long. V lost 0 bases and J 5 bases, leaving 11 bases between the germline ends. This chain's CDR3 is CASSVDREATGELFF. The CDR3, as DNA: TGTGCCAGCAGCGTAGACAGGGAAGCTACCGGGGAGCTGTTTTTT.

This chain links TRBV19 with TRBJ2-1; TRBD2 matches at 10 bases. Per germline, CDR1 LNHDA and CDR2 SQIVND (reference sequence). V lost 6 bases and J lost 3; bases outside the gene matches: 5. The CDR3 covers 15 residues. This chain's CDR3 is CASRRTSGYYNEQFF. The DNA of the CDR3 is TGTGCCAGTAGGCGGACTAGCGGATACTACAATGAGCAGTTCTTC.

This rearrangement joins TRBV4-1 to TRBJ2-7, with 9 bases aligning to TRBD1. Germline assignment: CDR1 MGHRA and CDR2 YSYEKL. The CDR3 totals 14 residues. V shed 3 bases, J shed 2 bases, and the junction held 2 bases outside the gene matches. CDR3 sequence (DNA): TGCGCCAGCAGCCAGGGGACAGGGACCTACGAGCAGTACTTC. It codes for CASSQGTGTYEQYF.

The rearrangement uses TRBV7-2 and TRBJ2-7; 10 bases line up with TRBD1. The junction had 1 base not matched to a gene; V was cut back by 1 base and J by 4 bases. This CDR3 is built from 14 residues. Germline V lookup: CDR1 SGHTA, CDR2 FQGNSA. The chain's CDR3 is CASSLGGQGYEQYF. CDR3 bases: TGTGCCAGCAGCTTAGGGGGACAGGGGTACGAGCAGTACTTC. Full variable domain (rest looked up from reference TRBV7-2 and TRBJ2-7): GAGVSQSPSNKVTEKGKDVELRCDPISGHTALYWYRQSLGQGLEFLIYFQGNSAPDKSGLPSDRFSAERTGGSVSTLTIQRTQQEDSAVYLCASSLGGQGYEQYFGPGTRLTVT.

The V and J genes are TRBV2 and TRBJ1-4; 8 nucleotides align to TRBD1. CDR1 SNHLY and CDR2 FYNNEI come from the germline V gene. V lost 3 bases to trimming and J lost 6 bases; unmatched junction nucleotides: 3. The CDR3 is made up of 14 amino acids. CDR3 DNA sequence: TGTGCCAGCAGTGAGGGACAGGTCTATGAAAAACTGTTTTTT. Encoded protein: CASSEGQVYEKLFF.

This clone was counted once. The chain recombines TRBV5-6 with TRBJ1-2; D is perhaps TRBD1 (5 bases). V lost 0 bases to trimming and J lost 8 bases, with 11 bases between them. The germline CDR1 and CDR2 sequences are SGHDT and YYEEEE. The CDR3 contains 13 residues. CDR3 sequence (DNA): TGTGCCAGCAGCTTGGTTCAGGGTCGGGGCTACACCTTC. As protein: CASSLVQGRGYTF.

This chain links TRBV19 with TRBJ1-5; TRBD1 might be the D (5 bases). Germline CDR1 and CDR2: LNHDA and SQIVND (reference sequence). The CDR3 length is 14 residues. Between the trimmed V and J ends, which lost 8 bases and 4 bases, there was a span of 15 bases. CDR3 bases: TGTGCCAGTCACCAGGGTGTCGGTAATCAGCCCCAGCATTTT. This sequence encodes CASHQGVGNQPQHF.

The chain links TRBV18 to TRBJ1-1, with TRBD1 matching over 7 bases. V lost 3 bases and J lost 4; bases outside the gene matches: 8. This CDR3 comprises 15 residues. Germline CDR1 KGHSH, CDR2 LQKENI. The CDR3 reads CASSPSAGGLTEAFF. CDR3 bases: TGTGCCAGCTCACCGTCCGCAGGGGGTCTCACTGAAGCTTTCTTT.

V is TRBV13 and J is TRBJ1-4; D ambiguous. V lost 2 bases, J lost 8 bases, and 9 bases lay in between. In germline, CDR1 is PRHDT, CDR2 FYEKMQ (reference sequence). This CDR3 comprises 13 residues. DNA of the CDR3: TGTGCCAGCAGCTTAAGAGGAGACGAAAAACTGTTTTTT. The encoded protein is CASSLRGDEKLFF.

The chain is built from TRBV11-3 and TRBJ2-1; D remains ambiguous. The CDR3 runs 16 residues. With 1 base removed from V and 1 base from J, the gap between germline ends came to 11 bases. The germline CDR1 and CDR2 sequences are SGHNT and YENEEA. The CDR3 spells CASSLVSLPSYNEQFF. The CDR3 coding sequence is TGTGCCAGCAGCTTAGTATCCCTTCCTTCCTACAATGAGCAGTTCTTC. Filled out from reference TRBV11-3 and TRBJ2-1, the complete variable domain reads EAGVVQSPRYKIIEKKQPVAFWCNPISGHNTLYWYLQNLGQGPELLIRYENEEAVDDSQLPKDRFSAERLKGVDSTLKIQPAELGDSAVYLCASSLVSLPSYNEQFFGPGTRLTVL.

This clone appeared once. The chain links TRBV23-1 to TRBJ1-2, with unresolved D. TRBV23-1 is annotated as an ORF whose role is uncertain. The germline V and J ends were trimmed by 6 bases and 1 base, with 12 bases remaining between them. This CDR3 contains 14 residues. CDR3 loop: CASRRYEHNYGYTF. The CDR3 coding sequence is TGCGCCAGCAGACGGTACGAGCATAACTATGGCTACACCTTC.

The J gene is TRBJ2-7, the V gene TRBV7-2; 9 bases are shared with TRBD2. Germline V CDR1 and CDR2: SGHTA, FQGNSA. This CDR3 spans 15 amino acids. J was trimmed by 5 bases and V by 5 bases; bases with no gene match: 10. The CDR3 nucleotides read TGTGCCAGCAGCCCACGCGGCGGGAGGGCCAACGAGCAGTACTTC. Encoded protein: CASSPRGGRANEQYF.

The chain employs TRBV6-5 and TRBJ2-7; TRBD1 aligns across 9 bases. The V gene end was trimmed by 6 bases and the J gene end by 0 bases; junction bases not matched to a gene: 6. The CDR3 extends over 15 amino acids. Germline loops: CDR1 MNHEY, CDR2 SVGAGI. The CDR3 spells CASRGDRALSYEQYF. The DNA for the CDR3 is TGTGCCAGCAGGGGGGACAGGGCGCTCTCCTACGAGCAGTACTTC.

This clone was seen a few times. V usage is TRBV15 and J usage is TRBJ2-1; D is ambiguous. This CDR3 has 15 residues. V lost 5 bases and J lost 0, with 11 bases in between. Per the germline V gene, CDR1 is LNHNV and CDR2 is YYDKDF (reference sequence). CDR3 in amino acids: CATSREDHSYNEQFF. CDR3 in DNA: TGTGCCACCAGCCGTGAGGATCACTCCTACAATGAGCAGTTCTTC.

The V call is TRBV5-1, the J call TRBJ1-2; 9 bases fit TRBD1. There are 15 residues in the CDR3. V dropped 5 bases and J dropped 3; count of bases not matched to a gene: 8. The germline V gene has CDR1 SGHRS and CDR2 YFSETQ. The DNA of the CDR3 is TGCGCCAGCAGTTACCCGGGACAGGGCGACTATGGCTACACCTTC. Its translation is CASSYPGQGDYGYTF.

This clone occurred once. CDR3 sequence reads: CASSLAGGRNQPQHF. The CDR3 DNA sequence: TGTGCCAGCAGCTTAGCTGGAGGGAGAAATCAGCCCCAGCATTTT. The chain couples TRBV7-6 to TRBJ1-5, with no clear D. The germline CDR1 and CDR2 sequences are SGHVS and FNYEAQ. The CDR3 loop spans 15 amino acids. V lost 0 bases, J lost 4 bases, and 10 bases lay in between. The full variable domain, completed using reference TRBV7-6 and TRBJ1-5, is GAGVSQSPRYKVTKRGQDVALRCDPISGHVSLYWYRQALGQGPEFLTYFNYEAQQDKSGLPNDRFSAERPEGSISTLTIQRTEQRDSAMYRCASSLAGGRNQPQHFGDGTRLSIL.

Written as DNA, the CDR3 is TGCGCCAGCAGCTTGGTGGGGACTAGCGGGAGCGAGCAGTACTTC. Protein product: CASSLVGTSGSEQYF. The chain is built from TRBV5-1 and TRBJ2-7; 14 bases are shared with TRBD2. This CDR3 has 15 residues. Germline CDR1 is SGHRS and CDR2 is YFSETQ. The trim removed 0 bases at V and 6 bases at J, leaving 2 bases unmatched.

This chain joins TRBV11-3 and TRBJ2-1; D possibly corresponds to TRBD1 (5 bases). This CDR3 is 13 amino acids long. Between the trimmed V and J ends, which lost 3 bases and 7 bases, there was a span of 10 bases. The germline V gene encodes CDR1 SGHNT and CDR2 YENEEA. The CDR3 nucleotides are TGTGCCAGCAGCTTGAACAGGCTTAATGAGCAGTTCTTC. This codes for CASSLNRLNEQFF.

This CDR3 reads CASSSRQGVEKLFF. Written as DNA, the CDR3 is TGTGCCAGCTCCAGTAGACAGGGCGTTGAAAAACTGTTTTTT. The chain carries TRBV18 and TRBJ1-4; 7 nucleotides match TRBD1. V was clipped by 6 bases and J by 7 bases; unmatched bases: 8. CDR3 length: 14 residues. Per the germline V gene, CDR1 is KGHSH and CDR2 is LQKENI.

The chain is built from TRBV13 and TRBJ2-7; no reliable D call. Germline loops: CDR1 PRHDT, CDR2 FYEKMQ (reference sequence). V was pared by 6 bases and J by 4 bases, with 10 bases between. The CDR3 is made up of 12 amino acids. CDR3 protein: CASSPRDYEQYF. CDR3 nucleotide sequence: TGTGCCAGCAGTCCTCGCGATTACGAGCAGTACTTC.